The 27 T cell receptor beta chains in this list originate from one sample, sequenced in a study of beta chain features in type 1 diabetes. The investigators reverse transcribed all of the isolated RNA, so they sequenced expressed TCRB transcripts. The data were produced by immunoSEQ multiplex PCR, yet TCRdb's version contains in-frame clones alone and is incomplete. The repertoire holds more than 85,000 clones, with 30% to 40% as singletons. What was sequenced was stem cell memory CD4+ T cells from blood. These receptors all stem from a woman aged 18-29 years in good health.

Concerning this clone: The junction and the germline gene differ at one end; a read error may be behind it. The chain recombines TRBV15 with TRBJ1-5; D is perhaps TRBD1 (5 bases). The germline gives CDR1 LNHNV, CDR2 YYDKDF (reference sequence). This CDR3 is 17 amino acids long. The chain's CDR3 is CATSSPRRGGFNEPQHF. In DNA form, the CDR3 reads TGTGCCACCAGCAGCCCACGCCGGGGGGGTTTCAATGAGCCCCAGCATTTT.

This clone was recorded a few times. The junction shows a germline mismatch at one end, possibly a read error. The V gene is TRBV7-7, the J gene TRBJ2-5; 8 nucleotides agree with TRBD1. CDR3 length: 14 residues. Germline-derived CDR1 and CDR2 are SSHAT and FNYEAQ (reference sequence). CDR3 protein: CASSSPGGRETQYF. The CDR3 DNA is TGTGCTAGCAGCTCTCCAGGGGGCCGAGAGACCCAGTACTTC.

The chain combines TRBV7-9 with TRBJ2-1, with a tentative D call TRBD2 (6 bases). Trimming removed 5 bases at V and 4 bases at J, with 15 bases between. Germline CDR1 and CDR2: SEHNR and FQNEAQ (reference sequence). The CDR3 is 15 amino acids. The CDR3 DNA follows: TGTGCCAGCAGCCCATGGAGGGGAGAATACAATGAGCAGTTCTTC. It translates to CASSPWRGEYNEQFF.

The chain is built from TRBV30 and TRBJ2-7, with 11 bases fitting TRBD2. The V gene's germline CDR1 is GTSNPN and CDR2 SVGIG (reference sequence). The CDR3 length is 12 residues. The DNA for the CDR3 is TGTGCGGGGACTAGCGGCTCTTACGAGCAGTACTTC. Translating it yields CAGTSGSYEQYF.

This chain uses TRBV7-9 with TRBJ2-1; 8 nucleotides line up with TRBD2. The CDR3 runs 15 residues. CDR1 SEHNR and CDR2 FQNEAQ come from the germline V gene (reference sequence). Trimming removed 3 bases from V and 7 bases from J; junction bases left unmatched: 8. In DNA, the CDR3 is TGTGCCAGCAGCTTGAACGGGAGGGCCCGGAATGAGCAGTTCTTC. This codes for CASSLNGRARNEQFF.

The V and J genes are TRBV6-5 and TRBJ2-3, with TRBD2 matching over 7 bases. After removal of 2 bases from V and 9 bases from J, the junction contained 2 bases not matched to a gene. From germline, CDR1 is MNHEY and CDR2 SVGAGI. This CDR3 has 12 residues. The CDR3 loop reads CASSYRGGTQYF. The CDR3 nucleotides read TGTGCCAGCAGTTACAGGGGAGGGACGCAGTATTTT.

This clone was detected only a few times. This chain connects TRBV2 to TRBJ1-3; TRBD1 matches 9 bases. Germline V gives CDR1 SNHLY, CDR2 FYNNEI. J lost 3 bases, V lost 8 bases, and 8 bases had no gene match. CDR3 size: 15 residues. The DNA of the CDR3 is TGTGCCAGCCCAACCGGGACAGGGTATGGAAACACCATATATTTT. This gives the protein CASPTGTGYGNTIYF.

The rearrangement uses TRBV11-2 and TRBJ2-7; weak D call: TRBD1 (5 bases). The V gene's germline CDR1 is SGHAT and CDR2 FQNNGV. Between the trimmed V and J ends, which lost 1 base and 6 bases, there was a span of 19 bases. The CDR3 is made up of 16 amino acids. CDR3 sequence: CASSLVGSQERGEQYF. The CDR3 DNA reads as TGTGCCAGCAGCTTAGTAGGCAGCCAAGAAAGGGGCGAGCAGTACTTC.

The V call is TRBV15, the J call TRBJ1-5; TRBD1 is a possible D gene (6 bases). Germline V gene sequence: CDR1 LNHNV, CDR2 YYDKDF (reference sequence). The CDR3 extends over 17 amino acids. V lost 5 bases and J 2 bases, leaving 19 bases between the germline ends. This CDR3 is CATSARGGGKGNQPQHF. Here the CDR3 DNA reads TGTGCCACCAGCGCGAGAGGGGGGGGTAAAGGCAATCAGCCCCAGCATTTT.

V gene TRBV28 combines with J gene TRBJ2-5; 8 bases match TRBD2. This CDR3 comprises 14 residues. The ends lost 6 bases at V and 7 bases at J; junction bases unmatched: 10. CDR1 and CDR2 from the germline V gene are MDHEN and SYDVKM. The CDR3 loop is CASRHAGTRGTQYF. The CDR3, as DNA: TGTGCCAGCAGACACGCCGGGACTAGAGGGACCCAGTACTTC.

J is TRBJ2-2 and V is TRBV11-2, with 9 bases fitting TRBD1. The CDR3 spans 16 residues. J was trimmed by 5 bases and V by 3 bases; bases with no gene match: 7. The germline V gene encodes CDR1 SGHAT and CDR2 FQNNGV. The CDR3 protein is CASSFTSGTGTGELFF. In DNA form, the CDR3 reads TGTGCCAGCAGCTTTACTTCCGGGACAGGGACCGGGGAGCTGTTTTTT.

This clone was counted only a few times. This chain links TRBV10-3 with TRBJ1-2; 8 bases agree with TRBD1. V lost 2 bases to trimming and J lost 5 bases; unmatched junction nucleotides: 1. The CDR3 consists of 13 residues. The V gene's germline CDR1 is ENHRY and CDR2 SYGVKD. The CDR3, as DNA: TGTGCCATCAGTGAGGACAGGGGTTATGGCTACACCTTC. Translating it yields CAISEDRGYGYTF.

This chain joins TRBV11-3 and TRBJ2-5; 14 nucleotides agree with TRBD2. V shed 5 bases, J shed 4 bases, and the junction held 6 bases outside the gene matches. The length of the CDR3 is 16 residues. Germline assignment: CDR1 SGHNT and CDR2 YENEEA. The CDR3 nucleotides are TGTGCCAGCAGCGCCCGACTAGCGGGAGGGGGAGAGACCCAGTACTTC. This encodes CASSARLAGGGETQYF.

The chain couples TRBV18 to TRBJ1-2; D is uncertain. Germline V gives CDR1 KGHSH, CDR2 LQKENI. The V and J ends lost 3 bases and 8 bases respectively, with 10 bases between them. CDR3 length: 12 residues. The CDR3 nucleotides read TGTGCCAGCTCACCGCCGGGATTCGGCTACACCTTC. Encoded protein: CASSPPGFGYTF. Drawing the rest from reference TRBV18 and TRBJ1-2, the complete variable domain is NAGVMQNPRHLVRRRGQEARLRCSPMKGHSHVYWYRQLPEEGLKFMVYLQKENIIDESGMPKERFSAEFPKEGPSILRIQQVVRGDSAAYFCASSPPGFGYTFGSGTRLTVV.

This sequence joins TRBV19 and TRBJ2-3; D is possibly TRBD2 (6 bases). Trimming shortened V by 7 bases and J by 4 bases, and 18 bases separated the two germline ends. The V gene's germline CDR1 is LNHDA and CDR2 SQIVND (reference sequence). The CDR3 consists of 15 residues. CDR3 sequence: CASTPDLRGPDTQYF. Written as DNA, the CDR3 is TGTGCCAGTACCCCCGACCTGCGGGGCCCAGATACGCAGTATTTT.

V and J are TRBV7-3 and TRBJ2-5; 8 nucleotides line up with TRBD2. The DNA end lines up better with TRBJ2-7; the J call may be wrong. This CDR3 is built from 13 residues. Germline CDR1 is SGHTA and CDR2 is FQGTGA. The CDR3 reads CASSPERESEQYF. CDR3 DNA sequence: TGTGCCAGCAGCCCCGAGCGGGAGAGCGAGCAGTACTTC.

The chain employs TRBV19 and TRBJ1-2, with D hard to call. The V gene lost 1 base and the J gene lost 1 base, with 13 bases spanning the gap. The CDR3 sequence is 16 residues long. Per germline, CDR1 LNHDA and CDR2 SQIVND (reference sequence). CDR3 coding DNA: TGTGCCAGTAGTATAGGTGTCAGAATGATTAACTATGGCTACACCTTC. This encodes CASSIGVRMINYGYTF.

Here the CDR3 reads CASSARAEKLFF. As DNA, the CDR3 is TGTGCCAGCAGCGCCAGGGCTGAAAAACTGTTTTTT. V usage is TRBV9 and J usage is TRBJ1-4; possible D gene TRBD1, 5 bases. The CDR3 extends over 12 amino acids. Looked up from germline, CDR1 is SGDLS and CDR2 is YYNGEE. The germline V and J ends were trimmed by 3 bases and 7 bases, with 7 bases remaining between them.

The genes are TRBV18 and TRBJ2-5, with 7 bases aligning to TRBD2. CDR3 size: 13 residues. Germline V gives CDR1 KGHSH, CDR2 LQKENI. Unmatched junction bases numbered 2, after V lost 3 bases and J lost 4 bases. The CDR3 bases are TGTGCCAGCTCACCGACGGGGGGAGAGACCCAGTACTTC. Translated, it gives CASSPTGGETQYF. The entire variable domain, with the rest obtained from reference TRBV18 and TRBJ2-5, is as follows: NAGVMQNPRHLVRRRGQEARLRCSPMKGHSHVYWYRQLPEEGLKFMVYLQKENIIDESGMPKERFSAEFPKEGPSILRIQQVVRGDSAAYFCASSPTGGETQYFGPGTRLLVL.

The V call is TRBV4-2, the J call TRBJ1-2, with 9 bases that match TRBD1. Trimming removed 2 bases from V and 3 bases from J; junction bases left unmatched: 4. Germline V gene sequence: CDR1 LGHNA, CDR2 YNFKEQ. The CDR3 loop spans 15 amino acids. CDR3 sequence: CASSQTGTGYYGYTF. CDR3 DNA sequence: TGTGCCAGCAGCCAAACCGGGACAGGGTACTATGGCTACACCTTC.

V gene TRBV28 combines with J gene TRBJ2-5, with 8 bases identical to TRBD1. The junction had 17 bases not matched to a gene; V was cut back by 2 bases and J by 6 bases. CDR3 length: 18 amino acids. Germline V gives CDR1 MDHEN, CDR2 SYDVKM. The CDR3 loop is CASSLSLLDRVDLKTQYF. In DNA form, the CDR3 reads TGTGCCAGCAGTTTAAGTTTGCTGGACAGGGTTGATCTGAAGACCCAGTACTTC.

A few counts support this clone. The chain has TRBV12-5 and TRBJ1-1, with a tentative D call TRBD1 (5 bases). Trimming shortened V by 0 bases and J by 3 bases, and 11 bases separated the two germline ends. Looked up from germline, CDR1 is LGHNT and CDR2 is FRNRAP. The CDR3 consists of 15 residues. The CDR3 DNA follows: TGTGCTAGTGGTTTGGTACTGGGGCAGTACACTGAAGCTTTCTTT. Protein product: CASGLVLGQYTEAFF.

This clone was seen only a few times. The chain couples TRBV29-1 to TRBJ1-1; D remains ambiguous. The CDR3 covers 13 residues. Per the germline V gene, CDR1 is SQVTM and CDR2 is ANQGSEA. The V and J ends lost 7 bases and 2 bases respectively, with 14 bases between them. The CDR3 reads CSAPSLANTEAFF. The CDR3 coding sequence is TGCAGCGCCCCTAGCCTGGCCAACACTGAAGCTTTCTTT.

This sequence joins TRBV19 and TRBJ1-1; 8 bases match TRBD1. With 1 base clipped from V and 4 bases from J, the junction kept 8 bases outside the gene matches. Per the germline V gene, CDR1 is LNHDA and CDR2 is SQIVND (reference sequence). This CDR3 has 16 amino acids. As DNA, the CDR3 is TGTGCCAGTAGTATAGCTTCGGACAGGGTTAGCACTGAAGCTTTCTTT. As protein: CASSIASDRVSTEAFF. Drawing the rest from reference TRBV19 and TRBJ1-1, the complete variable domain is DGGITQSPKYLFRKEGQNVTLSCEQNLNHDAMYWYRQDPGQGLRLIYYSQIVNDFQKGDIAEGYSVSREKKESFPLTVTSAQKNPTAFYLCASSIASDRVSTEAFFGQGTRLTVV.

The CDR3 reads CASSSPGTGTYNEQFF. In DNA form, the CDR3 reads TGTGCCAGCAGTTCCCCCGGGACAGGGACCTACAATGAGCAGTTCTTC. The J gene is TRBJ2-1, the V gene TRBV6-6, with 9 bases identical to TRBD1. J gave up 2 bases and V 4 bases, and 6 bases lay outside the gene matches. The V gene's germline CDR1 is MNHNY and CDR2 SVGAGI (reference sequence). This CDR3 is 16 amino acids long.

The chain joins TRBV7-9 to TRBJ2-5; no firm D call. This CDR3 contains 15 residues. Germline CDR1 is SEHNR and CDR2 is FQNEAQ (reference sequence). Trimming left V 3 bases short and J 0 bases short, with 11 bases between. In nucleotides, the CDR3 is TGTGCCAGCAGCTTTGGCCTTCACCACCAAGAGACCCAGTACTTC. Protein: CASSFGLHHQETQYF.

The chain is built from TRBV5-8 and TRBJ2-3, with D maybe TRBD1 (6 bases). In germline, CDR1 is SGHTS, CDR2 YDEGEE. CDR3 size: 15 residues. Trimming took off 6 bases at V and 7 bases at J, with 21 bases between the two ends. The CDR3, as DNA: TGTGCCAGCATCAACGGCTTTAACAGGGACCATACGCAGTATTTT. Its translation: CASINGFNRDHTQYF. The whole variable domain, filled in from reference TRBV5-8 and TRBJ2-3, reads EAGVTQSPTHLIKTRGQQATLRCSPISGHTSVYWYQQALGLGLQFLLWYDEGEERNRGNFPPRFSGRQFPNYSSELNVNALELEDSALYLCASINGFNRDHTQYFGPGTRLTVL.